This T cell receptor beta chain was retrieved from a study of cytomegalovirus exposure and HLA in healthy donors. The germline V gene has CDR1 MDHEN and CDR2 SYDVKM. V lost 7 bases, J lost 6 bases, and 13 bases lay in between. The length of the CDR3 is 13 residues. Broader study findings: Reportedly, cytomegalovirus status was diagnosed with high sensitivity and specificity. Solely CMV serostatus was available to characterize immune exposure. A later analysis linked a missense variant in DCLRE1C to the trimming of TCR beta V and J genes.

PCR used 60 Vbeta primers and 13 Jbeta primers. In the original processing: Later reanalysis found around 74 million unique TCR beta chains, about 11 million of them shared. Sequenced by immunoSEQ multiplex PCR; TCRdb stores in-frame clones only, minus some. V, J and clone size reflect that table, while D and trimming were determined from the DNA. The table includes about 160,000 clones, about three quarters detected once. Only a few counts were recorded for this clone. Its antigen is currently unknown. The source material was PBMCs. V gene TRBV28 combines with J gene TRBJ2-1, with D hard to call. The receptor was derived from a woman in her forties in good health and CMV-seropositive. The CDR3 region has the DNA TGTGCCAGCATCTTAGGCGGCGGCAATGAGCAGTTCTTC. This codes for CASILGGGNEQFF.